This entry describes one TCR beta chain. The data stem from a study of blood T cell repertoires in COVID-19. Overall study: From the United States, Italy and Spain came samples of acute and convalescent COVID-19. PBMCs, B-cell-depleted T cells, or T cells were the source of the cDNA or gDNA that made up the material.

In the authors' workflow: Counts of nucleated cells, estimated from reference gene primer amplification, were obtained. Data came from immunoSEQ multiplex PCR; TCRdb stores just in-frame clones and leaves some out. Clone size and V and J calls were adopted from that table, with D and trimming inferred from the DNA. This repertoire shows roughly 81,000 clones, about 83% found once; its top ten account for approximately 39%. This CDR3 has 14 residues. In germline, CDR1 is SGHTA, CDR2 FQGNSA. V gave up 2 bases and J gave up 8 bases; unmatched junction bases: 6. The clonotype originates from an elderly man with active or convalescent COVID-19. The J gene is TRBJ1-2, the V gene TRBV7-2; 9 nucleotides line up with TRBD1. Source material: peripheral blood. The CDR3 sequence: CASSLPRTGDGYTF. For the CDR3, the DNA is TGTGCCAGCAGCTTACCTAGGACAGGGGACGGCTACACCTTC.